This T cell receptor beta chain was found in a study of blood T cell repertoires in COVID-19. As for the study in general: The analysed material was cDNA or gDNA that came from T cells, B-cell-depleted T cells, or PBMCs.

The protocol was immunoSEQ multiplex PCR, while the TCRdb copy is restricted to in-frame clones and leaves out a portion. Among roughly 410,000 clones listed, approximately 89% were seen once. This CDR3 has 15 amino acids. Germline V lookup: CDR1 SGHRS, CDR2 YFSETQ. The V and J ends lost 0 bases and 6 bases respectively, with 15 bases between them. The rearrangement joins TRBV5-1 to TRBJ1-2; D is ambiguous. The clonotype comes from a woman aged 55-69 years with COVID-19, enrolled during active disease. Sample: peripheral blood. The CDR3 here is CASSLGTEGVNGYTF. Here the CDR3 DNA reads TGCGCCAGCAGCTTGGGTACAGAGGGTGTTAATGGCTACACCTTC.